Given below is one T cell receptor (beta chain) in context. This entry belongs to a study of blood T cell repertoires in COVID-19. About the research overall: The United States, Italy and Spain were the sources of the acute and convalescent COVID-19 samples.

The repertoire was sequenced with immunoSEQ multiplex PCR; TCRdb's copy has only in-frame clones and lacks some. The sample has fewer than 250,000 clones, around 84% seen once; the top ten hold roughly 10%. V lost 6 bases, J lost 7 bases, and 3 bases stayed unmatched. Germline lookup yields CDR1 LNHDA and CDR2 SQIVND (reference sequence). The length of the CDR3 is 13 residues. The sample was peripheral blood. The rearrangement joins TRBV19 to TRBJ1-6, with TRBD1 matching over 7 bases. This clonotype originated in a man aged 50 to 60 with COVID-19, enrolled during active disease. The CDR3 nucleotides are TGTGCCAGTAGGACAGGGTTGAATTCACCCCTCCACTTT. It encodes CASRTGLNSPLHF.